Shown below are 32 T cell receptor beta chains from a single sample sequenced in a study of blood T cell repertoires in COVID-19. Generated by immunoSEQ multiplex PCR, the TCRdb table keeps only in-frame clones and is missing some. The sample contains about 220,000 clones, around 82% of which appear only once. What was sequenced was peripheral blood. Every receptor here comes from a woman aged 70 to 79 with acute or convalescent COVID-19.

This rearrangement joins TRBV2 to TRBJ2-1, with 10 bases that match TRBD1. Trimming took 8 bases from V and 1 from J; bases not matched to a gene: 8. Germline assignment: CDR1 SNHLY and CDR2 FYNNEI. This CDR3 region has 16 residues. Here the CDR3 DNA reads TGTGCCAGCGGGGGACCGGGACAGGGGTCCTACAATGAGCAGTTCTTC. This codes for CASGGPGQGSYNEQFF.

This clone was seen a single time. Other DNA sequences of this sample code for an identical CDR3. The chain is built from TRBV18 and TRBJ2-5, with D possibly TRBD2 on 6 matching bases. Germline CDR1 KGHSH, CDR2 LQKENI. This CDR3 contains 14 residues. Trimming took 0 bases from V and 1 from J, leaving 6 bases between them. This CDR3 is CASSPPGLQETQYF. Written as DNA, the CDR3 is TGTGCCAGCTCACCACCGGGACTCCAAGAGACCCAGTACTTC.

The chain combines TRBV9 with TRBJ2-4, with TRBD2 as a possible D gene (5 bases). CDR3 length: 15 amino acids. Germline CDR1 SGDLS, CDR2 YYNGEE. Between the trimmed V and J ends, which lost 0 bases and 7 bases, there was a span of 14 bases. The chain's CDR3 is CASSVAGGPQNIQYF. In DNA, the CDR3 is TGTGCCAGCAGCGTAGCCGGCGGGCCCCAGAACATTCAGTACTTC.

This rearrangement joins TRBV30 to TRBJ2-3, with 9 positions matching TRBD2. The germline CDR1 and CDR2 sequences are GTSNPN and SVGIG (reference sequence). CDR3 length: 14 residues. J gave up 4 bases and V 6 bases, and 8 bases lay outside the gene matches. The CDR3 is CACSGTSTADTQYF. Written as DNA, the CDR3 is TGTGCCTGTTCCGGGACTAGCACCGCAGATACGCAGTATTTT. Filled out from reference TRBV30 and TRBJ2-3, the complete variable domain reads SQTIHQWPATLVQPVGSPLSLECTVEGTSNPNLYWYRQAAGRGLQLLFYSVGIGQISSEVPQNLSASRPQDRQFILSSKKLLLSDSGFYLCACSGTSTADTQYFGPGTRLTVL.

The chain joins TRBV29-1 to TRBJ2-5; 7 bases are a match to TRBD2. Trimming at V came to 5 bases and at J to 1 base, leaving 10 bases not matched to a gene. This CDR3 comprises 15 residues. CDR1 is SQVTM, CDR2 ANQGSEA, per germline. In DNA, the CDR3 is TGCAGCGTTAGGTCTAGCGGAAAGAGCCAAGAGACCCAGTACTTC. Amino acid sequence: CSVRSSGKSQETQYF.

The CDR3 sequence: CASRRGGATNEKLFF. In nucleotides, the CDR3 is TGTGCCAGCAGGAGGGGAGGAGCAACTAATGAAAAACTGTTTTTT. The chain carries TRBV25-1 and TRBJ1-4; maybe TRBD1 (5 bases). The germline V and J ends were trimmed by 6 bases and 0 bases, with 11 bases remaining between them. This CDR3 contains 15 residues. CDR1 is MGHDK and CDR2 is SYGVNS in the germline V gene. Supplemented by reference TRBV25-1 and TRBJ1-4, the full variable domain reads EADIYQTPRYLVIGTGKKITLECSQTMGHDKMYWYQQDPGMELHLIHYSYGVNSTEKGDLSSESTVSRIRTEHFPLTLESARPSHTSQYLCASRRGGATNEKLFFGSGTQLSVL.

In DNA form, the CDR3 reads TGTGCCAGCAGCCAAGATCTGATAGTAGCTAACTATGGCTACACCTTC. Translated, it gives CASSQDLIVANYGYTF. The chain carries TRBV3-1 (or the pseudogene TRBV3-2) and TRBJ1-2; D remains ambiguous. Germline V CDR1 and CDR2: LGHDT, YNNKEL (reference sequence). The CDR3 spans 16 residues. The germline V and J ends were trimmed by 0 bases and 0 bases, with 11 bases remaining between them.

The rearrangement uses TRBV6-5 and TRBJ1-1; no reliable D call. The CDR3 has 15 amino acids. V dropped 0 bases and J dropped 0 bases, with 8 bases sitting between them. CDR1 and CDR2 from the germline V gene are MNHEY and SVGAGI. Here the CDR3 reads CASSYSGSMNTEAFF. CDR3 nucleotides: TGTGCCAGCAGTTACTCGGGCAGTATGAACACTGAAGCTTTCTTT.

The CDR3 is CASSLSPIGGGGELFF. In nucleotides, the CDR3 is TGTGCCAGCAGCTTATCCCCGATTGGGGGCGGAGGGGAGCTGTTTTTT. The chain joins TRBV7-3 to TRBJ2-2, with D possibly being TRBD1 (6 bases). Trimming left V 2 bases short and J 8 bases short, with 18 bases between. CDR1 is SGHTA and CDR2 is FQGTGA in the germline V gene. The CDR3 runs to 16 residues.

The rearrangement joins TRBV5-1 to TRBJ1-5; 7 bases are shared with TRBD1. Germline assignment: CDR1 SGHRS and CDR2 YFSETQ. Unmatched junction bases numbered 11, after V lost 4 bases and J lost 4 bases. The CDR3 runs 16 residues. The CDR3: CASSTGDSNLNQPQHF. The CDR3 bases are TGCGCCAGCAGCACCGGGGACAGTAATTTAAATCAGCCCCAGCATTTT.

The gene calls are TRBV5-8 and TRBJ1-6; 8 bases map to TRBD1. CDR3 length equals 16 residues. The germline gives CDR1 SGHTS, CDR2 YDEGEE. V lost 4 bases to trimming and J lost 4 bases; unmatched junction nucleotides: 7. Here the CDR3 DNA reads TGTGCCAGCAGCCGTAAGCGGACAGGGTATAATTCACCCCTCCACTTT. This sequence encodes CASSRKRTGYNSPLHF.

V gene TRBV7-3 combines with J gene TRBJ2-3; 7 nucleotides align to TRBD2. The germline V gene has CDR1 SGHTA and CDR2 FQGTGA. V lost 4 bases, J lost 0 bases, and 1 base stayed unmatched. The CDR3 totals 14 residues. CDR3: CASSSSGSTDTQYF. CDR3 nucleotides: TGTGCCAGCAGCTCTAGCGGCAGCACAGATACGCAGTATTTT.

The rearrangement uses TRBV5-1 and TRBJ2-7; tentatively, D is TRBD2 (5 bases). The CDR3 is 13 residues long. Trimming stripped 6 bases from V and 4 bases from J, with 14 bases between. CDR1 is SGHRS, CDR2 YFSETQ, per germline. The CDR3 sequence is CASTLGSGYEQYF. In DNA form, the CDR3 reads TGCGCCAGCACACTAGGTTCCGGATACGAGCAGTACTTC.

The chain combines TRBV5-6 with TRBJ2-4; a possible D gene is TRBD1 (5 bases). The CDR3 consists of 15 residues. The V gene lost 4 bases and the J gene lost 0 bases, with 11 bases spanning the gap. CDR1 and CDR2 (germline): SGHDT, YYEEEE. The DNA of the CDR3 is TGTGCCAGCAGCCTCCGACAGTTAGCCAAAAACATTCAGTACTTC. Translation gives CASSLRQLAKNIQYF.

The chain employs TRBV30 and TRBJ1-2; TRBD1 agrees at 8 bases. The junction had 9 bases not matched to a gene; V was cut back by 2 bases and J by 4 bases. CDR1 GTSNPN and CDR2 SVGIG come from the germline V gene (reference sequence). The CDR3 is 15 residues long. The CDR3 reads CAWSRIRGRAYGYTF. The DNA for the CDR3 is TGTGCCTGGAGTAGAATCAGGGGGCGCGCCTATGGCTACACCTTC.

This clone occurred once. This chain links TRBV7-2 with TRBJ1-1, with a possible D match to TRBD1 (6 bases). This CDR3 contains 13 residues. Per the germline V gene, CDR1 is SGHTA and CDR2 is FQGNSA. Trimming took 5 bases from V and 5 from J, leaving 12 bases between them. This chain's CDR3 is CASSHGGRTEAFF. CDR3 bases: TGTGCCAGCAGCCACGGGGGGCGAACTGAAGCTTTCTTT. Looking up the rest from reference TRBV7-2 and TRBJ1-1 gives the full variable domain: GAGVSQSPSNKVTEKGKDVELRCDPISGHTALYWYRQSLGQGLEFLIYFQGNSAPDKSGLPSDRFSAERTGGSVSTLTIQRTQQEDSAVYLCASSHGGRTEAFFGQGTRLTVV.

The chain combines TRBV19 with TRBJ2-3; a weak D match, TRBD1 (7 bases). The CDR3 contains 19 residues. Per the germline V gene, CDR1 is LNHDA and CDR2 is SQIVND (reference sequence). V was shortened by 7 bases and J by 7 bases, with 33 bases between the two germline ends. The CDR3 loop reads CASNSGRGSSSGYENTQYF. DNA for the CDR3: TGTGCCAGTAATAGCGGCAGGGGGTCATCCAGCGGGTATGAAAATACGCAGTATTTT.

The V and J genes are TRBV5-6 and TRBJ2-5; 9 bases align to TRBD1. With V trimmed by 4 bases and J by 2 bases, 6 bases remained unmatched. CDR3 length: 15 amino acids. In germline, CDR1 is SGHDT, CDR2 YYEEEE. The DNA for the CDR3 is TGTGCCAGCAGCCCGGACAGGGGTCTTCAAGAGACCCAGTACTTC. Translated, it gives CASSPDRGLQETQYF.

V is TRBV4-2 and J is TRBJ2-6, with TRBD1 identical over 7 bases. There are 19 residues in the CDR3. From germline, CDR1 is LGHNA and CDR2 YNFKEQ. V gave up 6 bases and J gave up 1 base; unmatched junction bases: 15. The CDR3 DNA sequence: TGTGCCAGCAGTTTCGGTTGGGACAGAGTAATTTCTGGGGCCAACGTCCTGACTTTC. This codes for CASSFGWDRVISGANVLTF.

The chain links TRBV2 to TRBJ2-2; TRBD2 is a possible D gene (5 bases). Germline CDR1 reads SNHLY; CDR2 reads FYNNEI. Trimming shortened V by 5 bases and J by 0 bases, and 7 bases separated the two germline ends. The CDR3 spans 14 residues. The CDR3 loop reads CASSSGTNTGELFF. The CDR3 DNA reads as TGTGCCAGCAGTTCCGGGACGAACACCGGGGAGCTGTTTTTT.

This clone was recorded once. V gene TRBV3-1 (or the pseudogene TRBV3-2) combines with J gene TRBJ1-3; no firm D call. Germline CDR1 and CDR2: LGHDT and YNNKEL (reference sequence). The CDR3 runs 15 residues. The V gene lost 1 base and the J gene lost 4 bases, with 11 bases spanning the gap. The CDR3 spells CASSQASAVGNTIYF. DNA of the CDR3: TGTGCCAGCAGCCAAGCGAGCGCGGTCGGAAACACCATATATTTT.

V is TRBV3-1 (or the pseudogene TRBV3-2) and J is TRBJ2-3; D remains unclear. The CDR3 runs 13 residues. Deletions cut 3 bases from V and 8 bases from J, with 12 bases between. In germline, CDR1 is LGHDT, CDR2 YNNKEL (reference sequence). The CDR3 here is CASSQNAQATQYF. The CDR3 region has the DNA TGTGCCAGCAGCCAGAACGCCCAGGCTACGCAGTATTTT.

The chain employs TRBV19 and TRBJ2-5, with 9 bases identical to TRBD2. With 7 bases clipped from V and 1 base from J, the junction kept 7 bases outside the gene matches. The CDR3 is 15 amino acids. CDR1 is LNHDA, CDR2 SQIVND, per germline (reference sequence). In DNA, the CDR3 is TGTGCCAGTAAGACGAGCGGGGGGCCCCAAGAGACCCAGTACTTC. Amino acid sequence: CASKTSGGPQETQYF. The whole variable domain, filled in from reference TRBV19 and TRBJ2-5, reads DGGITQSPKYLFRKEGQNVTLSCEQNLNHDAMYWYRQDPGQGLRLIYYSQIVNDFQKGDIAEGYSVSREKKESFPLTVTSAQKNPTAFYLCASKTSGGPQETQYFGPGTRLLVL.

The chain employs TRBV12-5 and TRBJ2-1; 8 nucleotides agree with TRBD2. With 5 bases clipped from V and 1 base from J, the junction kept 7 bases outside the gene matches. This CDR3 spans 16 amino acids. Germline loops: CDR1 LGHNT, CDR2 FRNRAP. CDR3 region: CASGPGGGSSYNEQFF. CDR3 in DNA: TGTGCTAGTGGTCCCGGGGGGGGGTCATCCTACAATGAGCAGTTCTTC. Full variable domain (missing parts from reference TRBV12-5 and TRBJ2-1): DARVTQTPRHKVTEMGQEVTMRCQPILGHNTVFWYRQTMMQGLELLAYFRNRAPLDDSGMPKDRFSAEMPDATLATLKIQPSEPRDSAVYFCASGPGGGSSYNEQFFGPGTRLTVL.

CDR3 in amino acids: CASSLEGTYTDTQYF. In nucleotides, the CDR3 is TGCGCCAGCAGCTTGGAAGGGACTTACACAGATACGCAGTATTTT. The rearrangement joins TRBV5-1 to TRBJ2-3; maybe TRBD2 (6 bases). The ends were cut back, 0 bases at V and 2 bases at J, with 10 bases in the middle. The CDR3 has 15 residues. Germline V CDR1 and CDR2: SGHRS, YFSETQ.

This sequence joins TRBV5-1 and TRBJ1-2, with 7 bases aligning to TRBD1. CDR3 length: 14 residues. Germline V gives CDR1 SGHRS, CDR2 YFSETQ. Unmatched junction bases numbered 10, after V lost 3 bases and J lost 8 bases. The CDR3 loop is CASSSDRRVGGYTF. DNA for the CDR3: TGCGCCAGCAGCTCGGACAGGCGCGTAGGGGGCTACACCTTC.

The CDR3 spells CASSSGRISTTDTQYF. CDR3 nucleotide sequence: TGTGCCAGCAGCTCAGGGAGGATTAGCACCACAGATACGCAGTATTTT. The chain combines TRBV7-6 with TRBJ2-3, with a tentative D call TRBD2 (6 bases). Germline lookup yields CDR1 SGHVS and CDR2 FNYEAQ. The CDR3 runs to 16 residues. V was cut by 4 bases and J by 2 bases, with 16 bases left in between.

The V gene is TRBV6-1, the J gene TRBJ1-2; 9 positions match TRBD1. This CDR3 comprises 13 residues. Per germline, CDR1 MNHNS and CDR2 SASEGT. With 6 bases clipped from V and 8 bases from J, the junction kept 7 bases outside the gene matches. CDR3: CASRAGQGRGYTF. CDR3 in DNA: TGTGCCAGCAGGGCGGGACAGGGACGCGGCTACACCTTC.

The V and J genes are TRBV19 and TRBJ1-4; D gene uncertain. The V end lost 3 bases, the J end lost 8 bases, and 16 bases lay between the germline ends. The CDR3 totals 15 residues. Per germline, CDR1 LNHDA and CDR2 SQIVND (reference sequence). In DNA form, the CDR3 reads TGTGCCAGTAGTATCGGAGATCGGGGTTCGGAAAAACTGTTTTTT. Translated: CASSIGDRGSEKLFF.

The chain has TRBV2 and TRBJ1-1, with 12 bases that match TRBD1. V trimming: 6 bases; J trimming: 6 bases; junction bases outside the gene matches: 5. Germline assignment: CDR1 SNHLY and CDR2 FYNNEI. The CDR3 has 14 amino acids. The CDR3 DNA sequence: TGTGCCAGCAGCGGGGACAGGGGGCTTTCTGAAGCTTTCTTT. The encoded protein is CASSGDRGLSEAFF.

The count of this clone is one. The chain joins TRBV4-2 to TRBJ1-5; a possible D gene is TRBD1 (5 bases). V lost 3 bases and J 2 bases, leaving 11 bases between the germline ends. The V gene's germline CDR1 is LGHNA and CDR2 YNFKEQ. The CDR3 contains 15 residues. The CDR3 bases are TGTGCCAGCAGCCAGGGAGGGGCGGGCAATCAGCCCCAGCATTTT. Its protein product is CASSQGGAGNQPQHF.

In DNA, the CDR3 is TGTGCCAGCAGTTCGAAGTTTAGCTCCTACAATGAGCAGTTCTTC. Its translation is CASSSKFSSYNEQFF. The rearrangement uses TRBV6-2 or TRBV6-3 and TRBJ2-1; D gene unclear. Germline values: CDR1 MNHEY, CDR2 SVGEGT. Trimming stripped 4 bases from V and 0 bases from J, with 10 bases between. This CDR3 is 15 amino acids long.